Shown below are 18 T cell receptor beta chains from a single sample sequenced in a study of Graves' ophthalmopathy and Graves' hyperthyroidism (dated by TCRdb to 2016 to 2018). Instrument used: Illumina HiSeq 2000. TCR beta CDR3 regions were amplified from RNA transcripts for repertoire sequencing. A first-round RT-PCR used HTBI primers with the Qiagen OneStep RT-PCR kit, followed by a second-round multiplex PCR, size selection and purification. TCRdb reran the public reads through fastp at Q25 and MiXCR, keeping productive beta chains. A single entry per CDR3 protein holds the most common genes and DNA from its merged rows. Recorded for this sample are about 1.2 million distinct CDR3 sequences; about two fifths of them occurred a single time. Of the sample, 11% is held by the ten largest clones. Sequencing used peripheral blood or thyroid tissue (not recorded which). The receptor source for this set is an adult man with Graves' hyperthyroidism.

This clonotype was seen ten or more times. The chain joins TRBV9 to TRBJ1-1, with a weak D call TRBD1 (5 bases). The V end lost 0 bases, the J end lost 1 base, and 7 bases lay between the germline ends. The CDR3 is 14 residues long. The V gene's germline CDR1 is SGDLS and CDR2 YYNGEE. The CDR3 is CASSVGQKNTEAFF. CDR3 nucleotides: TGTGCCAGCAGCGTAGGACAGAAGAACACTGAAGCTTTCTTT. Together with reference TRBV9 and TRBJ1-1, the CDR3 gives the full variable domain: DSGVTQTPKHLITATGQRVTLRCSPRSGDLSVYWYQQSLDQGLQFLIQYYNGEERAKGNILERFSAQQFPDLHSELNLSSLELGDSALYFCASSVGQKNTEAFFGQGTRLTVV.

This clonotype has ten or more counts. The V call is TRBV12-3 or TRBV12-4, the J call TRBJ1-5; 7 nucleotides line up with TRBD1. The CDR3 has 14 residues. The V segment lost 5 bases and the J segment 1 base; nucleotides outside the gene matches: 2. CDR3 sequence reads: CASSVTGSNQPQHF. The CDR3 DNA is TGTGCCAGCAGTGTGACAGGGAGCAATCAGCCCCAGCATTTT.

In the case of this clonotype: One junction end does not reproduce the germline sequence, and a read error may be involved. V gene TRBV5-1 combines with J gene TRBJ2-7; D possibly uses TRBD1 or TRBD2 (6 bases each). Germline V gives CDR1 SGHRS, CDR2 YFSETQ. This CDR3 has 15 amino acids. The CDR3 is CASSLERGRPSEHYF. For the CDR3, the DNA is TGCGCCAGCAGCTTGGAACGGGGGCGCCCCTCCGAGCACTACTTC.

This clonotype was detected ten times or more. The chain is built from TRBV7-2 and TRBJ2-7, with 8 nucleotides matching TRBD1. CDR1 SGHTA and CDR2 FQGNSA come from the germline V gene. This CDR3 has 14 residues. With 3 bases clipped from V and 3 bases from J, the junction kept 4 bases outside the gene matches. CDR3 amino acids: CASSFGQGSYEQYF. The CDR3 DNA sequence: TGTGCCAGCAGCTTCGGACAGGGAAGCTACGAGCAGTACTTC.

The rearrangement uses TRBV5-1 and TRBJ1-3; D gene ambiguous. This CDR3 is built from 14 residues. The germline gives CDR1 SGHRS, CDR2 YFSETQ. The V gene lost 6 bases and the J gene lost 1 base, with 11 bases spanning the gap. This CDR3 is CASILDSSGNTIYF. CDR3 nucleotides: TGCGCCAGCATCCTTGACTCATCTGGAAACACCATATATTTT.

The rearrangement links TRBV7-9 to TRBJ2-5, with 11 bases lining up with TRBD2. Germline V gives CDR1 SEHNR, CDR2 FQNEAQ (reference sequence). V lost 6 bases to trimming and J lost 5 bases; unmatched junction nucleotides: 11. This CDR3 region has 16 residues. CDR3 in DNA: TGTGCCAGCAGTCAACGAGCTAGCGGGGGGAGGGAGACCCAGTACTTC. Protein: CASSQRASGGRETQYF.

This chain links TRBV20-1 with TRBJ2-7; TRBD1 matches 7 bases. From germline, CDR1 is DFQATT and CDR2 SNEGSKA (reference sequence). This CDR3 spans 16 amino acids. The V and J ends lost 0 bases and 0 bases, in that order; junction bases with no gene match: 8. The chain's CDR3 is CSARDQEGAASYEQYF. In nucleotides, the CDR3 is TGCAGTGCTAGAGATCAAGAGGGGGCGGCCTCCTACGAGCAGTACTTC.

This clonotype was detected ten times or more. The chain combines TRBV20-1 with TRBJ2-7; a weak D match, TRBD2 (6 bases). Germline V lookup: CDR1 DFQATT, CDR2 SNEGSKA (reference sequence). Trimming shortened V by 4 bases and J by 3 bases, and 13 bases separated the two germline ends. This CDR3 is 13 amino acids long. The CDR3 DNA reads as TGCAGTGCTATTACGGGACTCCTCTACGAGCAGTACTTC. This encodes CSAITGLLYEQYF.

The chain recombines TRBV7-8 with TRBJ2-5; perhaps TRBD1 as D (6 bases). The ends were cut back, 5 bases at V and 3 bases at J, with 16 bases in the middle. The germline CDR1 and CDR2 sequences are SGHVS and FQNEAQ. The CDR3 covers 15 residues. CDR3 DNA: TGTGCCAGCAGCGTTGAAGATGGACAGAAAGAGACCCAGTACTTC. The encoded protein is CASSVEDGQKETQYF.

The V and J genes are TRBV6-4 and TRBJ1-5; D is perhaps TRBD1 (6 bases). V shed 5 bases and J shed 1 base, with 12 bases lying between them. The CDR3 runs 15 residues. Germline CDR1 reads MRHNA; CDR2 reads SNTAGT. The CDR3 protein is CASSYTGTSNQPQHF. Here the CDR3 DNA reads TGTGCCAGCAGTTACACCGGGACAAGCAATCAGCCCCAGCATTTT.

The rearrangement uses TRBV2 and TRBJ1-2, with D perhaps TRBD1 (5 bases). Germline V gene lookup returns CDR1 SNHLY and CDR2 FYNNEI. CDR3 length equals 14 residues. The V gene lost 6 bases and the J gene lost 3 bases, with 14 bases spanning the gap. The CDR3 is CASRRGASDYGYTF. Here the CDR3 DNA reads TGTGCCAGCAGACGAGGGGCTTCCGACTATGGCTACACCTTC.

The V call is TRBV10-3, the J call TRBJ1-2, with a possible D match to TRBD1 (5 bases). CDR1 ENHRY and CDR2 SYGVKD come from the germline V gene. The CDR3 runs to 15 residues. V was pared by 6 bases and J by 3 bases, with 17 bases between. The CDR3 reads CAIRAGTVGDYGYTF. In DNA form, the CDR3 reads TGTGCCATCAGGGCCGGGACCGTTGGGGACTATGGCTACACCTTC.

The gene calls are TRBV12-3 or TRBV12-4 and TRBJ1-5, with D uncertain. V was trimmed by 2 bases and J by 0 bases, leaving 8 bases between them. The CDR3 spans 15 residues. This CDR3 reads CASSLHGDSNQPQHF. In DNA form, the CDR3 reads TGTGCCAGCAGTTTACACGGGGATAGCAATCAGCCCCAGCATTTT.

This clonotype appeared many times. V usage is TRBV20-1 and J usage is TRBJ1-2; D remains ambiguous. The CDR3 totals 10 residues. Germline V gene lookup returns CDR1 DFQATT and CDR2 SNEGSKA (reference sequence). Between the trimmed V and J ends, which lost 6 bases and 6 bases, there was a span of 8 bases. The CDR3 DNA is TGCAGTGCCGGTGAGGATGGCTACACCTTC. Protein: CSAGEDGYTF.

This clonotype was counted a single time. Germline and junction disagree at one end, which may indicate a read error. The chain recombines TRBV29-1 with TRBJ2-7; TRBD2 is a possible D gene (6 bases). The CDR3 runs 12 residues. From germline, CDR1 is SQVTM and CDR2 ANQGSEA. CDR3 protein: CGVGGNTYEQYF. CDR3 coding DNA: TGCGGCGTTGGGGGGAATACCTACGAGCAGTACTTC.

This clonotype was counted at least ten times. The chain combines TRBV20-1 with TRBJ1-3; no firm D call. Germline CDR1 and CDR2: DFQATT and SNEGSKA (reference sequence). The CDR3 consists of 17 residues. With 3 bases removed from V and 0 bases from J, the gap between germline ends came to 18 bases. The CDR3 DNA reads as TGCAGTGCTAGTTCGTCCCACCTTCGTATCTCTGGAAACACCATATATTTT. It specifies CSASSSHLRISGNTIYF.

This clonotype was picked up many times. This chain links TRBV5-1 with TRBJ1-2, with TRBD1 identical over 8 bases. V lost 4 bases and J lost 6; bases outside the gene matches: 11. This CDR3 spans 15 amino acids. Looked up from germline, CDR1 is SGHRS and CDR2 is YFSETQ. The CDR3 loop is CASSQGQGLTDGYTF. CDR3 DNA: TGCGCCAGCAGCCAAGGACAGGGTTTAACGGATGGCTACACCTTC.

This clonotype was seen many times. The V gene is TRBV29-1, the J gene TRBJ2-5; weak D call: TRBD1 (6 bases). The CDR3 has 12 residues. From germline, CDR1 is SQVTM and CDR2 ANQGSEA. V gave up 6 bases and J gave up 2 bases, with 10 bases separating them. The CDR3 bases are TGCAGCGTGTTACAGGGTCAAGAGACCCAGTACTTC. Translation gives CSVLQGQETQYF.